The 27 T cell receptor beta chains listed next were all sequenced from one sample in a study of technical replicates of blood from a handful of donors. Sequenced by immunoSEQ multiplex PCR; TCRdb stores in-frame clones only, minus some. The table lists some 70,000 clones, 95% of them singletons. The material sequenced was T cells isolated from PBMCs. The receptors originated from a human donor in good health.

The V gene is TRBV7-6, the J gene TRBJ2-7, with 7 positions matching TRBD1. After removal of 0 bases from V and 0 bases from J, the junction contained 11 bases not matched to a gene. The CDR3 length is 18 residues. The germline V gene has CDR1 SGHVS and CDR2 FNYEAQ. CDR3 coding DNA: TGTGCCAGCAGCTTAGCGCGCATACAGGGGACGAGCTCCTACGAGCAGTACTTC. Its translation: CASSLARIQGTSSYEQYF.

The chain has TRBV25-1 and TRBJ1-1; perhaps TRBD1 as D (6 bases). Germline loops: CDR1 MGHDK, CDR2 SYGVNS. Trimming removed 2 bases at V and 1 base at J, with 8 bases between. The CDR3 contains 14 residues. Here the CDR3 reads CASSEGGANTEAFF. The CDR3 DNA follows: TGTGCCAGCAGTGAAGGGGGGGCGAACACTGAAGCTTTCTTT.

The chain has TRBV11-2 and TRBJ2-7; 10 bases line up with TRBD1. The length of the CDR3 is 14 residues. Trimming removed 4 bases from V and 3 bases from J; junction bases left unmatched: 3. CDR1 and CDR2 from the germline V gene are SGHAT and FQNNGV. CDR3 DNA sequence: TGTGCCAGCAGCTCAGGACAGGGGGACTACGAGCAGTACTTC. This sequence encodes CASSSGQGDYEQYF.

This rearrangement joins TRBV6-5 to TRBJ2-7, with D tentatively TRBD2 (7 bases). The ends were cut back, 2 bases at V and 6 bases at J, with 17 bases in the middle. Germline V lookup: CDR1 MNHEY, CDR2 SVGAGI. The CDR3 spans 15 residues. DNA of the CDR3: TGTGCCAGCAGTTACCCCCGAGGGGGGGCGGCCGAGCAGTACTTC. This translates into CASSYPRGGAAEQYF.

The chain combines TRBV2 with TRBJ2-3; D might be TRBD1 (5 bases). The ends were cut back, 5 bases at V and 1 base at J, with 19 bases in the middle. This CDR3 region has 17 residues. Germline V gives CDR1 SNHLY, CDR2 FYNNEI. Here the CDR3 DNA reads TGTGCCAGCAGTCACGGCCAGGGCGAATGGGGCACAGATACGCAGTATTTT. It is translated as CASSHGQGEWGTDTQYF. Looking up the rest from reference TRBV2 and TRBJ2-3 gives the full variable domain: EPEVTQTPSHQVTQMGQEVILRCVPISNHLYFYWYRQILGQKVEFLVSFYNNEISEKSEIFDDQFSVERPDGSNFTLKIRSTKLEDSAMYFCASSHGQGEWGTDTQYFGPGTRLTVL.

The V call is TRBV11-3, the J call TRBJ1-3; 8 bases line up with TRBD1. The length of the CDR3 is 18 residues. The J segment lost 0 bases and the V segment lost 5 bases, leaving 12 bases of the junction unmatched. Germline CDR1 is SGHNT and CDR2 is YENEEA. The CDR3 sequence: CASSTRTGYGSSGNTIYF. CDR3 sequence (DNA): TGTGCCAGCAGCACCCGGACAGGGTATGGGTCCTCTGGAAACACCATATATTTT.

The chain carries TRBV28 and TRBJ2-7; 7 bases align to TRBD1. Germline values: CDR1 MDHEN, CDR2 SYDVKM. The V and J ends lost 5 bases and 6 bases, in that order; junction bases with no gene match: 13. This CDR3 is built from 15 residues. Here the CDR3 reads CASSTEGTVDREQYF. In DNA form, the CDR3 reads TGTGCCAGCAGTACCGAAGGGACAGTCGACCGCGAGCAGTACTTC. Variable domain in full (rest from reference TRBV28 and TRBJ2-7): DVKVTQSSRYLVKRTGEKVFLECVQDMDHENMFWYRQDPGLGLRLIYFSYDVKMKEKGDIPEGYSVSREKKERFSLILESASTNQTSMYLCASSTEGTVDREQYFGPGTRLTVT.

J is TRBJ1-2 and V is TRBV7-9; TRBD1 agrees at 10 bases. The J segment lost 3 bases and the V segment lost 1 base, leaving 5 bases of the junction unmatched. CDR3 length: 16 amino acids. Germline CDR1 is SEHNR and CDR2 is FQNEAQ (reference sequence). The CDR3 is CASSLGVGQGHYGYTF. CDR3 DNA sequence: TGTGCCAGCAGCTTAGGGGTGGGACAGGGGCACTATGGCTACACCTTC.

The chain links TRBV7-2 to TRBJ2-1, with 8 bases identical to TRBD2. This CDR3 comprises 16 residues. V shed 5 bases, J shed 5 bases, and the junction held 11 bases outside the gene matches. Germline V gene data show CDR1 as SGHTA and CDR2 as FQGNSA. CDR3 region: CASSTSGTRDDNEQFF. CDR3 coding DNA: TGTGCCAGCAGCACTTCCGGGACTAGAGACGACAATGAGCAGTTCTTC.

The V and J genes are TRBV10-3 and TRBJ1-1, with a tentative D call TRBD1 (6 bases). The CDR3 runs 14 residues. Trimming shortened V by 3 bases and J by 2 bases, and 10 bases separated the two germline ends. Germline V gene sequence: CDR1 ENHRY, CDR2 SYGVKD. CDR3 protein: CAISDFGGNTEAFF. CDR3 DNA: TGTGCCATCAGTGATTTTGGGGGCAACACTGAAGCTTTCTTT.

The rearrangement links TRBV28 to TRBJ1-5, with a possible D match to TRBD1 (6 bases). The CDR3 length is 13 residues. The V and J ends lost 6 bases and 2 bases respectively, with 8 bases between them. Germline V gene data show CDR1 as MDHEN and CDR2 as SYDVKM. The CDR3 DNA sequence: TGTGCCAGCAGCGACAGGCGCAATCAGCCCCAGCATTTT. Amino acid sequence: CASSDRRNQPQHF. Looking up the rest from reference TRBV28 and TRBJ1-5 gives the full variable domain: DVKVTQSSRYLVKRTGEKVFLECVQDMDHENMFWYRQDPGLGLRLIYFSYDVKMKEKGDIPEGYSVSREKKERFSLILESASTNQTSMYLCASSDRRNQPQHFGDGTRLSIL.

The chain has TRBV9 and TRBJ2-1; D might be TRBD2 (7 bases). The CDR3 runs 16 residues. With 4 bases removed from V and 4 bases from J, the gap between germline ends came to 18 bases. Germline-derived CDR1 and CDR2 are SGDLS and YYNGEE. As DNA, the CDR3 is TGTGCCAGCAGCAGAACCCCCGGGGGGCTATACAATGAGCAGTTCTTC. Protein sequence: CASSRTPGGLYNEQFF.

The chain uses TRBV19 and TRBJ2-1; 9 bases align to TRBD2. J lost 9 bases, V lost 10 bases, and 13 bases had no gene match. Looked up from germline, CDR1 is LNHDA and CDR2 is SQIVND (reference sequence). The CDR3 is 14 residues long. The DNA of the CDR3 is TGTGCCACCTCCGTGGGGCTAGCGGGATTTGAGCAGTTCTTC. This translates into CATSVGLAGFEQFF.

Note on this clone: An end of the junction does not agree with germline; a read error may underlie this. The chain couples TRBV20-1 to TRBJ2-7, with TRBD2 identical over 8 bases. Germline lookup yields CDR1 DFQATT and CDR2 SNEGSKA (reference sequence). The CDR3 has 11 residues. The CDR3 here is CSTSGSYEQYF. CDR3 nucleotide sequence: TGCAGTACTAGCGGCTCCTACGAGCAGTACTTC.

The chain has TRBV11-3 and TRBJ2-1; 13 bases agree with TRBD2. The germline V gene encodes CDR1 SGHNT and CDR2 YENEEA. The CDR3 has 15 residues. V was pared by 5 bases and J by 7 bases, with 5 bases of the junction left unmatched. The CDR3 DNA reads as TGTGCCAGCAGCAGAACTAGCGGGGGGGAAAATGAGCAGTTCTTC. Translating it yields CASSRTSGGENEQFF.

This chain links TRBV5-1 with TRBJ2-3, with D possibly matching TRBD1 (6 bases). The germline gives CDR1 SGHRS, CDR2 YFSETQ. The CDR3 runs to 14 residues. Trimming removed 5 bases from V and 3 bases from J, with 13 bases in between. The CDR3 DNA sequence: TGCGCCAGCAGGTGGGGGACACTAACAGATACGCAGTATTTT. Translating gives CASRWGTLTDTQYF.

The CDR3 loop is CASSEAAGAPYNEQFF. The DNA for the CDR3 is TGTGCCAGCAGTGAAGCCGCGGGGGCGCCTTACAATGAGCAGTTCTTC. J is TRBJ2-1 and V is TRBV6-1; D may be TRBD2 (7 bases). V was cut by 0 bases and J by 4 bases, with 13 bases left in between. The CDR3 spans 16 residues. Germline assignment: CDR1 MNHNS and CDR2 SASEGT.

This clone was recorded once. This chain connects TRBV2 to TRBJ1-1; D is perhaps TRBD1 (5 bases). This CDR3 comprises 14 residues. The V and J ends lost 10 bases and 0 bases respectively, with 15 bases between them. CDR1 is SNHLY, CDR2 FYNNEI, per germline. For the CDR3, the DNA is TGTGCCACCCTAAGGGGAGGGATGAACACTGAAGCTTTCTTT. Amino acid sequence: CATLRGGMNTEAFF.

The CDR3 coding sequence is TGCGCCAGCAGCTCCCTGACTAGCGGGGGGGCCGGCGGGGAGCTGTTTTTT. Translated: CASSSLTSGGAGGELFF. The chain links TRBV5-1 to TRBJ2-2; TRBD2 agrees at 14 bases. CDR3 length: 17 amino acids. Per the germline V gene, CDR1 is SGHRS and CDR2 is YFSETQ. V dropped 3 bases and J dropped 7; count of bases not matched to a gene: 8. Variable domain in full (rest from reference TRBV5-1 and TRBJ2-2): KAGVTQTPRYLIKTRGQQVTLSCSPISGHRSVSWYQQTPGQGLQFLFEYFSETQRNKGNFPGRFSGRQFSNSRSEMNVSTLELGDSALYLCASSSLTSGGAGGELFFGEGSRLTVL.

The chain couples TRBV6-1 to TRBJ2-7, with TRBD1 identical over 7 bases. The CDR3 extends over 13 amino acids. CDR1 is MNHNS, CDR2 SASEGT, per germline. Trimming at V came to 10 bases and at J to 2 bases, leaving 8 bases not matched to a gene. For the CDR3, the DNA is TGTGCCACGGTCGGGGACAGTGCCTACGAGCAGTACTTC. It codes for CATVGDSAYEQYF.

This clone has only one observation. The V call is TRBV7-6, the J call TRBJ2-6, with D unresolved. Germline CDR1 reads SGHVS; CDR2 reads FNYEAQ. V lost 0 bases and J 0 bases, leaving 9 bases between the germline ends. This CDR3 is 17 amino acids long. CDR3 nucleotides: TGTGCCAGCAGCTTAGCGCTTGGGCGCTCTGGGGCCAACGTCCTGACTTTC. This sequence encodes CASSLALGRSGANVLTF. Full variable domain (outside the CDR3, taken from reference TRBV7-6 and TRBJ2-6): GAGVSQSPRYKVTKRGQDVALRCDPISGHVSLYWYRQALGQGPEFLTYFNYEAQQDKSGLPNDRFSAERPEGSISTLTIQRTEQRDSAMYRCASSLALGRSGANVLTFGAGSRLTVL.

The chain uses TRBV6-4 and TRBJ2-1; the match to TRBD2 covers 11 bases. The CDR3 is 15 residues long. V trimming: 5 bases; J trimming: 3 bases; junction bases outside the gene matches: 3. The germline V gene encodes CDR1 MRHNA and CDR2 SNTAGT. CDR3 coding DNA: TGTGCCAGCAGTAAGGGACTAGCGGTCTACAATGAGCAGTTCTTC. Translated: CASSKGLAVYNEQFF.

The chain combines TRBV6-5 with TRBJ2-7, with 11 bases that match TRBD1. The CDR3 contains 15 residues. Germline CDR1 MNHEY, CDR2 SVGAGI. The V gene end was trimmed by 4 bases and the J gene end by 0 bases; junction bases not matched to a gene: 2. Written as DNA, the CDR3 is TGTGCCAGCAGTTGGGGGACAGGGGGCTCCTACGAGCAGTACTTC. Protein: CASSWGTGGSYEQYF.

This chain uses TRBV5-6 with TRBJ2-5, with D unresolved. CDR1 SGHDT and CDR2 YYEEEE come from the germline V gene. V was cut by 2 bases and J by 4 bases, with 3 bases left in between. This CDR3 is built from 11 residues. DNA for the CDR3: TGTGCCAGCAGCTTCCGAGAGACCCAGTACTTC. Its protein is CASSFRETQYF.

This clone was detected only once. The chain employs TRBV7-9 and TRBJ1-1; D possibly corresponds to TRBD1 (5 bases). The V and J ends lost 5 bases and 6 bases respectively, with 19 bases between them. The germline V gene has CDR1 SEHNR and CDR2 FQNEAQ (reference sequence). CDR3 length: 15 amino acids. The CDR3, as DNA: TGTGCCAGCAGCAAGTCTTCGGGGGACGGGCCTGAAGCTTTCTTT. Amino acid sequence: CASSKSSGDGPEAFF. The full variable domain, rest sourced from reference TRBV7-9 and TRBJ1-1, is DTGVSQNPRHKITKRGQNVTFRCDPISEHNRLYWYRQTLGQGPEFLTYFQNEAQLEKSRLLSDRFSAERPKGSFSTLEIQRTEQGDSAMYLCASSKSSGDGPEAFFGQGTRLTVV.

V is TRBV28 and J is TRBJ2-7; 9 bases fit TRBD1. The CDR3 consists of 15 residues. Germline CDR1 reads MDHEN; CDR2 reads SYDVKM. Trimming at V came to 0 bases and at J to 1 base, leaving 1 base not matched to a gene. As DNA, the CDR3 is TGTGCCAGCAGTTTATGGGACAGGGGATCCTACGAGCAGTACTTC. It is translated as CASSLWDRGSYEQYF.

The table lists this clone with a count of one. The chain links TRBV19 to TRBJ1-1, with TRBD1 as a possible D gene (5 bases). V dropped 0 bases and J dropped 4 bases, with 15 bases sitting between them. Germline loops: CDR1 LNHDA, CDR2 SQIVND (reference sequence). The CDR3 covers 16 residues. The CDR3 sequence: CASSIDPPGRGTEAFF. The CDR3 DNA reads TGTGCCAGTAGTATAGATCCCCCCGGGAGGGGCACTGAAGCTTTCTTT.